This T cell receptor (beta chain) originates from a study of monozygotic twins with inflammatory bowel disease. Study findings and constraints: Twins classed as concordant or discordant showed no difference in repertoire similarity, possibly from limited power. The sharing of clonotypes with others was lower in IBD patients than in healthy twins, especially with disease activity.

During cDNA synthesis, UMIs that each contained a 6-nucleotide sample barcode were added by means of template switching. TCRdb re-analyzed the 5' RACE reads; it lists each CDR3 protein once, without DNA. The sample has approximately 400,000 distinct CDR3 sequences. Without any T cell sorting, total RNA was isolated from whole blood. About this clonotype itself: Its antigen is not known.

Germline V lookup: CDR1 SEHNR, CDR2 FQNEAQ (reference sequence). There are 16 residues in the CDR3. The receptor's source is a human donor with ulcerative colitis or Crohn's disease, or a healthy co-twin of an affected twin (not recorded which). V is TRBV7-9 and J is TRBJ2-3; with no DNA, the TCRdb D assignment of TRBD2 cannot be verified. Sequenced: blood. CDR3 loop: CASRPRAGGNTDTQYF. The full variable domain, its missing parts supplied by reference TRBV7-9 and TRBJ2-3, is DTGVSQNPRHKITKRGQNVTFRCDPISEHNRLYWYRQTLGQGPEFLTYFQNEAQLEKSRLLSDRFSAERPKGSFSTLEIQRTEQGDSAMYLCASRPRAGGNTDTQYFGPGTRLTVL.